This TCR beta chain was identified in a study of blood T cell repertoires in COVID-19. For the study at large: Italy, Spain and the United States were the sources of the convalescent and acute COVID-19 samples. Nucleic acid was either cDNA or gDNA, and it came from T cells, B-cell-depleted T cells, or PBMCs.

Under the authors' procedure: Reference gene primer amplification gave estimated nucleated cell counts. Profiled with immunoSEQ multiplex PCR; TCRdb holds only in-frame clones, not every one. V, J and clone size are taken as reported in that table, and D and trimming were inferred from the DNA itself. The sample has over 250,000 clones; over 75% are singletons. Trimming at V came to 1 base and at J to 11 bases, leaving 9 bases not matched to a gene. CDR3 length: 15 residues. Germline V gene data show CDR1 as SGHRS and CDR2 as YFSETQ. This clonotype was sampled from a woman in her seventies with acute or convalescent COVID-19. The sample was peripheral blood. The chain links TRBV5-1 to TRBJ1-6; 7 nucleotides line up with TRBD1. CDR3 nucleotides: TGCGCCAGCAGCTTGACGGCGGGACAGCAACCACCCCTCCACTTT. It yields the protein CASSLTAGQQPPLHF. Full variable domain (rest looked up from reference TRBV5-1 and TRBJ1-6): KAGVTQTPRYLIKTRGQQVTLSCSPISGHRSVSWYQQTPGQGLQFLFEYFSETQRNKGNFPGRFSGRQFSNSRSEMNVSTLELGDSALYLCASSLTAGQQPPLHFGNGTRLTVT.